This TCR beta chain comes out of a study of blood T cells in healthy people across ages. Germline CDR1 reads SGDLS; CDR2 reads YYNGEE. This CDR3 comprises 16 residues. V gave up 0 bases and J gave up 6 bases; unmatched junction bases: 3. It was with a sample-barcoded 5' primer and a J-beta primer mix that a second PCR of roughly 7 to 12 cycles was run. TCRdb re-analysed the 5' RACE reads in MiXCR, keeping a single row per CDR3 protein. The sample holds 650,000 to 900,000 distinct CDR3 sequences, approximately 65% seen once. This TCR was recovered from a man between 25 and 39 years old in good health. V gene TRBV9 combines with J gene TRBJ1-4, with 12 bases matching TRBD1. Sequenced input: blood. The DNA of the CDR3 is TGTGCCAGCAGCGTAGGAGGGACAGGGGGCTATGAAAAACTGTTTTTT. It is translated as CASSVGGTGGYEKLFF.